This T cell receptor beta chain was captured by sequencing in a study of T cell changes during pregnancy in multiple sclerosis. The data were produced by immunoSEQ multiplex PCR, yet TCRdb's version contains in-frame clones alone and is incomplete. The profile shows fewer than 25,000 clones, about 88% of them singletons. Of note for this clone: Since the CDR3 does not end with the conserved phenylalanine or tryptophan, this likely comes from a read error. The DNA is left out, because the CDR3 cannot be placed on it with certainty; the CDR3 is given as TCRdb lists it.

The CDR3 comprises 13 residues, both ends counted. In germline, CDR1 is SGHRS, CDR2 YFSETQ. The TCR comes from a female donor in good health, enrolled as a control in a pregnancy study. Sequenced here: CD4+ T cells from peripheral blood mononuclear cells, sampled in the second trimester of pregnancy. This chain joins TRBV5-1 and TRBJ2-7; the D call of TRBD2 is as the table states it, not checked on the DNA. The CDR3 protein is CASSLRSGGPSYI.